One TCR beta chain is described in this entry. Here immunoSEQ multiplex PCR was the method, and the copy in TCRdb shows in-frame clones only, minus some. The table lists about 150,000 clones, around 80% of them singletons. The data were obtained in a study of blood T cell repertoires in COVID-19. The sequenced sample consisted of peripheral blood. This clonotype was sampled from a man aged 50 to 59 with acute or convalescent COVID-19.

As DNA, the CDR3 is TGTGCCAGCAGCTTAGGCAGGGGTGGCACTGAAGCTTTCTTT. It yields the protein CASSLGRGGTEAFF. The chain is built from TRBV7-3 and TRBJ1-1; tentatively, D is TRBD1 (6 bases). Trimming took off 2 bases at V and 4 bases at J, with 11 bases between the two ends. CDR1 SGHTA and CDR2 FQGTGA come from the germline V gene. There are 14 residues in the CDR3.